Listed below are T cell receptor beta chains from one sample, sequenced in a study of blood T cell repertoires in COVID-19. Using immunoSEQ multiplex PCR, the repertoire was profiled, and TCRdb retains in-frame clones only, with some absent. The sample gives fewer than 700,000 clones, roughly nine tenths of which show up once; roughly 7.3% is in the top ten. Sequencing was done on a sample of peripheral blood. The receptors were sampled from a woman aged 50 to 65 with COVID-19, enrolled during active disease. The conserved cysteine and the conserved F or W are not part of the CDR3 here. A D gene is named only where the DNA matches it firmly.

TRBV21-1,.,TRBJ1-2,ASIATGDGYT
TRBV5-1,TRBD1,TRBJ1-6,ASSFGTDSSYNSPLH
TRBV14,.,TRBJ1-2,ASSQGPLSGYT
TRBV5-4,.,TRBJ2-3,ASKTGGGSLTDTQY
TRBV12-3/TRBV12-4,.,TRBJ2-4,ASSFSGKNIQY
TRBV5-4,.,TRBJ1-1,ASSSPLPGDTEAF
TRBV19,.,TRBJ1-5,ASSIVPPPAGVGQPQH
TRBV2,.,TRBJ1-2,ASSDTVGYT
TRBV27,TRBD1,TRBJ2-7,ASSPPGTETYEQY
TRBV12-3/TRBV12-4,.,TRBJ1-2,ASSFGGGGYT
TRBV21-1,.,TRBJ2-7,ASSEGRGGRRGEQY
TRBV7-8,.,TRBJ1-6,ASSLARRNSPLH
TRBV19,.,TRBJ2-7,ASRSQGHEQY